This T cell receptor beta chain is drawn from a study of CD8 T cells in ankylosing spondylitis. V was trimmed by 5 bases and J by 5 bases, leaving 13 bases between them. This CDR3 is 14 amino acids long. TCRdb processed the 5' RACE reads anew with MiXCR; each CDR3 protein has one entry. The sample consists of approximately 250,000 distinct CDR3 sequences, roughly 32% of them appearing once. This TCR was recovered from a male donor with ankylosing spondylitis or in good health (not recorded which). The V and J genes are TRBV12-3 or TRBV12-4 and TRBJ1-5, with D possibly being TRBD1 (5 bases). The sequenced sample consisted of blood, either unsorted or a sorted T cell fraction (not recorded which). The CDR3 protein is CASSLTEWDQPQHF. The CDR3 DNA follows: TGTGCCAGCAGTCTGACAGAGTGGGATCAGCCCCAGCATTTT.